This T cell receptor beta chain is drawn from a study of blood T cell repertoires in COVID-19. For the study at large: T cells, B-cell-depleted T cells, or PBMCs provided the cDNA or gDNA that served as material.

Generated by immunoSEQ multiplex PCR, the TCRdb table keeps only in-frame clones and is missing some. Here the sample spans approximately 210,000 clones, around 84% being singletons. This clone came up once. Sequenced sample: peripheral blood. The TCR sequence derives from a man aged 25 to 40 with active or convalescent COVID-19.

CDR3: CASSFGREGFTDTQYF. CDR3 nucleotide sequence: TGTGCCAGCAGTTTTGGGCGGGAGGGCTTCACAGATACGCAGTATTTT. V and J are TRBV28 and TRBJ2-3; 9 nucleotides agree with TRBD2. Looked up from germline, CDR1 is MDHEN and CDR2 is SYDVKM. This CDR3 spans 16 amino acids. The V segment lost 3 bases and the J segment 2 bases; nucleotides outside the gene matches: 6. The variable domain in full, with the rest retrieved from reference TRBV28 and TRBJ2-3, is DVKVTQSSRYLVKRTGEKVFLECVQDMDHENMFWYRQDPGLGLRLIYFSYDVKMKEKGDIPEGYSVSREKKERFSLILESASTNQTSMYLCASSFGREGFTDTQYFGPGTRLTVL.